This T cell receptor (beta chain) was captured by sequencing in a study of shared clonotypes between healthy human individuals. The J segment lost 3 bases and the V segment lost 7 bases, leaving 14 bases of the junction unmatched. Germline V lookup: CDR1 MGHDK, CDR2 SYGVNS. The CDR3 totals 17 residues. CD45RO-negative cells were positively selected for CCR7, leaving out terminally differentiated effector memory CD45RA+ cells. Study-wide findings and caveats: Collection of samples was limited to blood; tissue repertoires likely differ.

Regarding this clone: Its antigen is currently unknown.

The repertoire was sequenced with immunoSEQ multiplex PCR; TCRdb's copy has only in-frame clones and lacks some. The profile covers 550,000 to 750,000 clones, with roughly 95% appearing a single time and 0.11% taken by the ten largest. The chain links TRBV25-1 to TRBJ2-5, with 10 bases that match TRBD2. The source of this sequence is a woman aged 25 to 39 in good health. The specimen was naive CD8+ T cells sorted from blood. The DNA of the CDR3 is TGTGCCAGCACTATGAATGAAGCGGGAGGGCCGGAAGAGACCCAGTACTTC. Encoded protein: CASTMNEAGGPEETQYF.